This TCR beta chain was documented in a study of response to subunit inactivated influenza vaccine. A remark on this clonotype: Antigen specificity is unknown. One end of the junction fails to match germline, which may point to a read error.

The study's findings and limits: Seasonal influenza vaccination, on each occasion, was suggested by the authors to recruit few new T cells.

TCRdb recomputed calls from the RT-PCR reads with MiXCR, one row per CDR3 protein. The sample includes some 850,000 distinct CDR3 sequences, approximately 17% of them seen just once. This TCR was sampled from a man aged 45-60 years who received an inactivated influenza vaccine. The sample consisted of PBMCs from blood, taken roughly 5 days after vaccination.

Written as DNA, the CDR3 is TGTGCCAGCAGTAAAGCAGGGAATCCCTACGAGCAGTACTTC. It codes for CASSKAGNPYEQYF. The chain combines TRBV6-1 with TRBJ2-7; the D gene is possibly TRBD1 (5 bases). CDR3 length: 14 residues. The germline gives CDR1 MNHNS, CDR2 SASEGT.